This T cell receptor beta chain originates from a study of T cell responses to AZD1222 COVID-19 vaccine. In the study overall: Second-dose timings of about 4 or about 12 weeks were pooled.

A note on this clone: Its antigen is unidentified.

This CDR3 comprises 14 residues. Germline V gene lookup returns CDR1 SGHVS and CDR2 FNYEAQ. V was trimmed by 7 bases and J by 1 base, leaving 13 bases between them. Study outcomes and limitations: Repertoires were sampled only after the peak T cell response. CD4 TCRs covered the whole spike, strongest at regions 160-218 and 743-854. Increased Spike-specific TCR breadth and depth were observed after two AZD1222 doses.

The method was immunoSEQ multiplex PCR; TCRdb's version includes in-frame clones alone and lacks a portion of them. The top ten clones hold about 5% of a sample with about 150,000 clones, roughly nine tenths of them seen once. This chain joins TRBV7-6 and TRBJ2-5; D gene ambiguous. This clonotype was sampled from an adult in good health. The source material was peripheral blood, sampled on day 0 of AZD1222 vaccination. The CDR3 protein is CASTARGFQETQYF. The CDR3, as DNA: TGTGCCAGCACCGCAAGAGGCTTCCAAGAGACCCAGTACTTC.